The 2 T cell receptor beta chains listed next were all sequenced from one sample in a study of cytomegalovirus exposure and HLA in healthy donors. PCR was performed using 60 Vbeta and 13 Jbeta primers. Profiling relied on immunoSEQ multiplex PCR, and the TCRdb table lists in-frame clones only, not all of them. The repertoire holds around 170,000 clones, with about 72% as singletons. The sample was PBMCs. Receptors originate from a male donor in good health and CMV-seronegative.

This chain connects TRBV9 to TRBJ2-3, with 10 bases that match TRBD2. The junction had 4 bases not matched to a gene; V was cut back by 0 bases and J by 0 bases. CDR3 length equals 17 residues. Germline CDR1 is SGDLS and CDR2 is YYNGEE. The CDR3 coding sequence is TGTGCCAGCAGCGTAGAGGGACTAGCGTCCAGCACAGATACGCAGTATTTT. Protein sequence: CASSVEGLASSTDTQYF.

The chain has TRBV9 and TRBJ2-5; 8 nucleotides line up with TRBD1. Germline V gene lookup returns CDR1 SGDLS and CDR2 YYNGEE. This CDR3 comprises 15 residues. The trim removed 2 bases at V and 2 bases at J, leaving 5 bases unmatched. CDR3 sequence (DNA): TGTGCCAGCAGCGTCTCAGGGACAGGACAAGAGACCCAGTACTTC. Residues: CASSVSGTGQETQYF.